This TCR beta chain comes out of a study of vaccination and CD4 T cells after COVID-19. Across the study: The convalescent population consisted of six males and four females, two of whom were of Hispanic ethnicity.

V was cut by 7 bases and J by 3 bases, with 11 bases left in between. The germline gives CDR1 MNHNS, CDR2 SASEGT. The CDR3 is 13 residues long. As for this clonotype: The antigen is not known.

The Oncomine TCR Beta short-read assay was applied to DNA of cultured CD4+ T cells. Using its own MiXCR run on the PCR reads, TCRdb lists one record per CDR3 protein. The repertoire holds around 17,000 distinct CDR3 sequences, roughly 60% seen once, with nearly 7.5% in the top ten. Treatment meaning: roughly 10-day PBMC culture with coronavirus spike peptide pools or control peptides (ViraFEST assay). The sequence derives from a human donor who had recovered from COVID-19. The chain is built from TRBV6-1 and TRBJ2-3; a weak D match, TRBD1 (6 bases). The sample was CD4+ T cells from blood, cultured in vitro. The CDR3 DNA is TGTGCCAGCATTCACAGGGAGACAGATACGCAGTATTTT. Residues: CASIHRETDTQYF.